Here is one T cell receptor (beta chain) with its context. With the 5' RACE reads reprocessed, TCRdb shows one record per CDR3 protein and no DNA. Recorded for this sample: 440,000 or so distinct CDR3 sequences. Germline V lookup: CDR1 LGHDT, CDR2 YNNKEL (reference sequence). This CDR3 is 14 amino acids long. The data were obtained in a study of T cells expressing NK-cell markers. The overall study: Sequencing covered eight donors, seven HCMV-seropositive and one seronegative.

Sequenced sample: blood T cells: a sorted CD56 or NKG2C T cell subset, CD4+ or CD8+ T cells, or bulk PBMC T cells (not recorded which). This clonotype was obtained from a woman aged 18-70 years in good health. The genes are TRBV3-1 and TRBJ1-1. CDR3 sequence: CASSQDGFSTEAFF.